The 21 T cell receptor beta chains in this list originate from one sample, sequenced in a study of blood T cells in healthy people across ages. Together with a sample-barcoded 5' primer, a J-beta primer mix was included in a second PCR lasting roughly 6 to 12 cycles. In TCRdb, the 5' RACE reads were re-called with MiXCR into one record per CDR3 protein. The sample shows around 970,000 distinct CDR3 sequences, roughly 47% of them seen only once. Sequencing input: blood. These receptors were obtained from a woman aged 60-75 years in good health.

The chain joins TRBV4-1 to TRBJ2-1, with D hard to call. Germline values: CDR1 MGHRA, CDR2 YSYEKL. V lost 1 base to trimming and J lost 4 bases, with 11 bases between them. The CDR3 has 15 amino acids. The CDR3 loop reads CASSQVESAYNEQFF. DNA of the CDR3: TGCGCCAGCAGCCAAGTAGAGAGCGCGTACAATGAGCAGTTCTTC.

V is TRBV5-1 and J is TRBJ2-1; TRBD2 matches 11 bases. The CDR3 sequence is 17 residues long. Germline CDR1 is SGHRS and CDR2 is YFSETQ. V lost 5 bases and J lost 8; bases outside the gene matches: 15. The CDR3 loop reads CASSPMSGTSGRDEQFF. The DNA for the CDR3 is TGCGCCAGCAGTCCGATGAGCGGGACTAGCGGTCGGGATGAGCAGTTCTTC.

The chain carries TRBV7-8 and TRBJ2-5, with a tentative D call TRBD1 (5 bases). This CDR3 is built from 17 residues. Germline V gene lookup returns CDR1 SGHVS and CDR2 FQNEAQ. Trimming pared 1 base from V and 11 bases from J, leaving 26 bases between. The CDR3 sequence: CASSLGGAPSMHNEQYF. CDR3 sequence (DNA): TGTGCCAGCAGCTTAGGGGGCGCCCCGTCCATGCACAATGAGCAGTACTTC. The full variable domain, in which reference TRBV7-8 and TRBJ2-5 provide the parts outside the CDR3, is GAGVSQSPRYKVAKRGQDVALRCDPISGHVSLFWYQQALGQGPEFLTYFQNEAQLDKSGLPSDRFFAERPEGSVSTLKIQRTQQEDSAVYLCASSLGGAPSMHNEQYFGPGTRLLVL.

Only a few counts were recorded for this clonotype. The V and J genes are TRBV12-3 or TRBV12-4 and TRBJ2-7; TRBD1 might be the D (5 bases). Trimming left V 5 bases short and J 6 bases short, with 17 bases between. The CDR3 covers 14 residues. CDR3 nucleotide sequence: TGTGCCAGCAGTCCTCCGGGCCTCAGGGTCGAGCAGTACTTC. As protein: CASSPPGLRVEQYF.

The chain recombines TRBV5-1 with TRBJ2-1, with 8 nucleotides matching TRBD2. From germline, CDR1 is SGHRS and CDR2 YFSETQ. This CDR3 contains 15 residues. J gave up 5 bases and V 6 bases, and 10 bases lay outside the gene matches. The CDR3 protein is CASTKGRGAHNEQFF. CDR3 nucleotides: TGCGCCAGCACCAAAGGGCGGGGGGCCCACAATGAGCAGTTCTTC.

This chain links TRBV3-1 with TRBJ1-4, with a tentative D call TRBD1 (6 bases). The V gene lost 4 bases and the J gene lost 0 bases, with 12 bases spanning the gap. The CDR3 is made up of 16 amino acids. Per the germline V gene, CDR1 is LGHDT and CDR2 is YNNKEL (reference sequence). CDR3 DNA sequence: TGTGCCAGCAGCCGGAAGGGGGGCGCAACTAATGAAAAACTGTTTTTT. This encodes CASSRKGGATNEKLFF.

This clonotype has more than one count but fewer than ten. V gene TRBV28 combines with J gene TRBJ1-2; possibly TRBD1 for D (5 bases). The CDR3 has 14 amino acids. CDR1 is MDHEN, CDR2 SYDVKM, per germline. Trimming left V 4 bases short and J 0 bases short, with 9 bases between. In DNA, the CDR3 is TGTGCCAGCAGTTCCGGGGGGACTAACTATGGCTACACCTTC. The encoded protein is CASSSGGTNYGYTF.

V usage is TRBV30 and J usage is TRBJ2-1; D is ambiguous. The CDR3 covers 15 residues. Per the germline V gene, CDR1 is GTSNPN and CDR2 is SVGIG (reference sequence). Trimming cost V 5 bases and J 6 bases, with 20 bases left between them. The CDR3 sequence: CAWATVKGILNEQFF. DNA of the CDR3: TGTGCCTGGGCGACCGTTAAAGGCATCCTCAATGAGCAGTTCTTC.

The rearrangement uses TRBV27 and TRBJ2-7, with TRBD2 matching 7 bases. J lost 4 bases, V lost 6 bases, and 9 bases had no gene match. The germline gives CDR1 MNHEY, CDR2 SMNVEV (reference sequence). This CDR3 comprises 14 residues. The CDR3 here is CASSLSGAQYEQYF. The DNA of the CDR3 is TGTGCCAGCAGCTTGAGCGGGGCTCAGTACGAGCAGTACTTC.

CDR3 nucleotides: TGTGCCAGCAGCCCCGGGACTAACTACAATGAGCAGTTCTTC. Its translation: CASSPGTNYNEQFF. This chain joins TRBV11-3 and TRBJ2-1, with 7 bases lining up with TRBD2. CDR3 length: 14 amino acids. With 5 bases clipped from V and 3 bases from J, the junction kept 4 bases outside the gene matches. Germline CDR1 SGHNT, CDR2 YENEEA.

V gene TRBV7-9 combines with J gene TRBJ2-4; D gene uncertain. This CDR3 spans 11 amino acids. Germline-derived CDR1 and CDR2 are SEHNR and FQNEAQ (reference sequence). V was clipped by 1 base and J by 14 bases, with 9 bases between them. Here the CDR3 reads CASSLVLFKYF. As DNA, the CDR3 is TGTGCCAGCAGCTTAGTTCTGTTCAAGTACTTC.

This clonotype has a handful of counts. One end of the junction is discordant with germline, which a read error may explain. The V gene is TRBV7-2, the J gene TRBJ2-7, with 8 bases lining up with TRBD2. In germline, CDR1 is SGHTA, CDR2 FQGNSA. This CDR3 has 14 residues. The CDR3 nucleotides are TGTGCCAGCAGCGTAGCGGGGCTAGTCTACGAGCAGTACTTC. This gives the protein CASSVAGLVYEQYF. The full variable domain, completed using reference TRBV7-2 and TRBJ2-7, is GAGVSQSPSNKVTEKGKDVELRCDPISGHTALYWYRQSLGQGLEFLIYFQGNSAPDKSGLPSDRFSAERTGGSVSTLTIQRTQQEDSAVYLCASSVAGLVYEQYFGPGTRLTVT.

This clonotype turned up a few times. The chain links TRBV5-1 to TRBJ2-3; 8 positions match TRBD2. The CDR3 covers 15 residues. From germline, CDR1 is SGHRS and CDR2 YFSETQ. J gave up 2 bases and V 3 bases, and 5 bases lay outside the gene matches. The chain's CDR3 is CASSSWTSSTDTQYF. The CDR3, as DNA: TGCGCCAGCAGCTCCTGGACTAGCTCCACAGATACGCAGTATTTT.

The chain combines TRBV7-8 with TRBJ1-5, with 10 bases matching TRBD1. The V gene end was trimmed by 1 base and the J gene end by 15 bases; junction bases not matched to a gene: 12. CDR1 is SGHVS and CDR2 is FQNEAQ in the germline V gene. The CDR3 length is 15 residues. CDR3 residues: CASSLDGDRGAKGHF. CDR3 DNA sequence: TGTGCCAGCAGCTTAGACGGGGACAGGGGCGCCAAGGGGCATTTT.

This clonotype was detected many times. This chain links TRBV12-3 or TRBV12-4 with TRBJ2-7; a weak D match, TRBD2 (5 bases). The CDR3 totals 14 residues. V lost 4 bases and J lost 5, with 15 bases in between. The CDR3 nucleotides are TGTGCCAGCAGTTCCTCGACGGGATCGAACGAGCAGTACTTC. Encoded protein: CASSSSTGSNEQYF.

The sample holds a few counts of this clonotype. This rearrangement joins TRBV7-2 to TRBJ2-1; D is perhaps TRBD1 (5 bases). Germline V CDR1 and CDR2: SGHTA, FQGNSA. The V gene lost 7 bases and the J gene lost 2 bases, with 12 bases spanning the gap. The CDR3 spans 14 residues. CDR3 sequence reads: CASIQGRAYNEQFF. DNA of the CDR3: TGTGCCAGCATTCAGGGTAGAGCCTACAATGAGCAGTTCTTC.

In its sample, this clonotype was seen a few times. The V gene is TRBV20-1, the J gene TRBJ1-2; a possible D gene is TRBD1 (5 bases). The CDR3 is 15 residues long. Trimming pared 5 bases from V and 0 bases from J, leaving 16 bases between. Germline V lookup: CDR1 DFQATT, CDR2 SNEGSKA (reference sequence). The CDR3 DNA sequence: TGCAGTGCTCAGAGGGGTGGCGGAGCTAACTATGGCTACACCTTC. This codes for CSAQRGGGANYGYTF.

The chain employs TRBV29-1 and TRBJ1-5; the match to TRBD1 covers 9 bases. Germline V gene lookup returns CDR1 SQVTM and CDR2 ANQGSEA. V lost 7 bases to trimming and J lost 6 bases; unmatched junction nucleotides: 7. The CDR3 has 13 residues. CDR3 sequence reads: CSAWGGQGQPQHF. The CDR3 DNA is TGCAGCGCCTGGGGGGGACAGGGTCAGCCCCAGCATTTT.

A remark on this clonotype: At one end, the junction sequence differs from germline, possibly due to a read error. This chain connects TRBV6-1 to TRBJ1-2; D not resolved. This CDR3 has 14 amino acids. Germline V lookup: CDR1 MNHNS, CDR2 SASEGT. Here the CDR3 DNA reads TGTGCCAGCAGTGAAGTGGAAGCTAATTATGGCTACACCTTC. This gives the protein CASSEVEANYGYTF.

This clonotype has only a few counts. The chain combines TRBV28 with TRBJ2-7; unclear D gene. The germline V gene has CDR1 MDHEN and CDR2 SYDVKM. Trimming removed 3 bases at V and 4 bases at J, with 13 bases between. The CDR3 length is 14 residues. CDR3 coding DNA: TGTGCCAGCAGTTTCCCAGGACGGAATTACGAGCAGTACTTC. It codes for CASSFPGRNYEQYF.

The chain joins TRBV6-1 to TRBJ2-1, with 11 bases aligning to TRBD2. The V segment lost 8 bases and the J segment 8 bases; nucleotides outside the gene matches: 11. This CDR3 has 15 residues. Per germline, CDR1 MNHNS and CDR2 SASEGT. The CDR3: CASPQTSGSGDEQFF. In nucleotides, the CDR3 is TGTGCCAGCCCCCAAACTAGCGGGAGTGGGGATGAGCAGTTCTTC.